These T cell receptor beta chains were read from a single sample in a study of OX40 agonist ivuxolimab in advanced cancers. Measured with immunoSEQ multiplex PCR; TCRdb has only the in-frame clones, and not every one. The sample records roughly 77,000 clones, more than 80% being singletons. The sequenced sample was CD4+ or CD8+ T cells sorted from blood, obtained in a trial of the OX40 agonist ivuxolimab. All receptors derive from an adult with an advanced solid tumor such as melanoma, head and neck, liver or kidney cancer. Both conserved end residues are part of each CDR3. The D gene is left open where the match is weak. Size tells how often a clone was seen (once, few, many) or the class of an expanded clone, and some rows leave it out.

.,.,TRBJ1-2,TRBV7-8,CASSLSGAGYGYTF,TGTGCCAGCAGCTTATCAGGGGCGGGGTATGGCTACACCTTC
.,.,TRBJ2-7,TRBV5-5,CASSLGRISYEQYF,TGTGCCAGCAGCTTGGGGAGAATCTCCTACGAGCAGTACTTC
.,.,TRBJ2-4,TRBV7-3,CASSPQSGVGYIQYF,TGTGCCAGCAGCCCCCAGAGTGGAGTTGGGTATATTCAGTACTTC
TRBD2,.,TRBJ2-5,TRBV6-5,CASRNGGALETQYF,TGTGCCAGCAGGAACGGGGGGGCCTTGGAGACCCAGTACTTC
.,.,TRBJ2-7,TRBV18,CASSLILSEQYF,TGTGCCAGCTCACTCATCCTCTCCGAGCAGTACTTC
.,.,TRBJ2-3,TRBV9,CASSRTRTVTDTQYF,TGTGCCAGCAGCCGGACCCGAACGGTCACAGATACGCAGTATTTT
TRBD1,.,TRBJ2-7,TRBV11-2,CASRPQTGGTNEQYF,TGTGCCAGCCGCCCTCAAACAGGGGGCACGAACGAGCAGTACTTC
.,.,TRBJ1-1,TRBV11-1,CASRTDSMNTEAFF,TGTGCCAGCCGAACAGACAGCATGAACACTGAAGCTTTCTTT
TRBD1,.,TRBJ2-7,TRBV7-9,CASSRGQGGTYEQYF,TGTGCCAGCAGCCGGGGACAGGGTGGTACCTACGAGCAGTACTTC
.,.,TRBJ1-6,TRBV7-9,CASSPPLGGHNSPLHF,TGTGCCAGCAGCCCCCCGTTGGGAGGGCATAATTCACCCCTCCACTTT
.,.,TRBJ2-2,TRBV11-2,CASSLVPGAIGELFF,TGTGCCAGCAGCTTAGTGCCCGGGGCGATCGGGGAGCTGTTTTTT
.,.,TRBJ2-3,TRBV28,CASTFAPDTQYF,TGTGCCAGCACTTTTGCTCCAGATACGCAGTATTTT
.,.,TRBJ2-3,TRBV5-6,CASSLQQGMDTQYF,TGTGCCAGCAGCCTCCAACAAGGCATGGATACGCAGTATTTT
.,.,TRBJ2-1,TRBV28,CASLTLTGPRNEQFF,TGTGCCAGCCTAACCCTGACAGGCCCAAGGAATGAGCAGTTCTTC
TRBD2,.,TRBJ2-3,TRBV7-2,CASSLTSGPTDTQYF,TGTGCCAGCAGCTTAACTAGCGGCCCCACAGATACGCAGTATTTT
.,once,TRBJ2-1,TRBV19,CASRQGQVSSYNEQFF,TGTGCCAGTAGGCAGGGGCAGGTAAGCTCCTACAATGAGCAGTTCTTC
TRBD1,.,TRBJ1-1,TRBV19,CASSIEPGTELENTEAFF,TGTGCCAGTAGTATAGAGCCCGGGACAGAACTAGAGAACACTGAAGCTTTCTTT
.,.,TRBJ1-2,TRBV4-2,CASSQDTGGGLGYTF,TGTGCCAGCAGCCAAGATACGGGGGGCGGTCTTGGCTACACCTTC
.,.,TRBJ2-7,TRBV5-1,CASSLKTRETGSTYEQYF,TGCGCCAGCAGCCTAAAGACGCGGGAGACAGGGAGTACCTACGAGCAGTACTTC
TRBD2,.,TRBJ2-5,TRBV7-9,CASSPATSGGPGETQYF,TGTGCCAGCAGCCCAGCGACTAGCGGGGGGCCGGGGGAGACCCAGTACTTC
TRBD1,.,TRBJ2-3,TRBV5-6,CASSLPGQGSDTQYF,TGTGCCAGCAGCTTGCCGGGACAGGGCTCAGATACGCAGTATTTT
.,.,TRBJ1-4,TRBV4-3,CASSQGYGTGEKLFF,TGCGCCAGCAGCCAAGGGTACGGAACAGGGGAAAAACTGTTTTTT
TRBD2,.,TRBJ2-3,TRBV15,CATSRVAGGLSDTQYF,TGTGCCACCAGCAGAGTAGCGGGGGGGCTATCGGATACGCAGTATTTT
TRBD2,.,TRBJ2-5,TRBV7-9,CASRPKASGGIQETQYF,TGTGCCAGCAGGCCGAAGGCTAGCGGGGGAATCCAAGAGACCCAGTACTTC
.,.,TRBJ1-3,TRBV6-1,CASSEGEAFSGNTIYF,TGTGCCAGCAGTGAAGGGGAGGCGTTCTCTGGAAACACCATATATTTT
.,.,TRBJ2-7,TRBV21-1,CASSKGPLSDEQYF,TGTGCCAGCAGCAAGGGCCCCCTTTCCGACGAGCAGTACTTC
.,.,TRBJ1-2,TRBV28,CASSVLAGTDNYGYTF,TGTGCCAGCAGTGTCTTGGCCGGGACGGACAACTATGGCTACACCTTC
TRBD1,.,TRBJ2-3,TRBV6-5,CASSYFPDRGQYF,TGTGCCAGCAGTTACTTCCCGGACAGGGGGCAGTATTTT
.,.,TRBJ2-3,TRBV28,CASSPWADTQYF,TGTGCCAGCAGCCCTTGGGCAGATACGCAGTATTTT
.,.,TRBJ2-1,TRBV10-3,CAISESNEQFF,TGTGCCATCAGTGAGTCAAATGAGCAGTTCTTC
.,.,TRBJ2-5,TRBV5-6,CASSFIVGETQYF,TGTGCCAGCAGCTTCATAGTAGGGGAGACCCAGTACTTC
TRBD1,.,TRBJ2-7,TRBV6-5,CASTQGTESYEQYF,TGTGCCAGCACTCAGGGGACAGAGTCCTACGAGCAGTACTTC
TRBD1,once,TRBJ1-1,TRBV4-2,CASSRDRGNTEAFF,TGTGCCAGCAGCCGGGACAGGGGGAACACTGAAGCTTTCTTT
.,.,TRBJ2-2,TRBV28,CASRPPGETGELFF,TGTGCCAGCAGACCCCCCGGGGAGACCGGGGAGCTGTTTTTT
.,.,TRBJ1-3,TRBV30,CAWSLDWRTGNTIYF,TGTGCCTGGAGTTTAGATTGGAGGACAGGAAACACCATATATTTT
.,once,TRBJ1-2,TRBV30,CAWSVDGWDGYTF,TGTGCCTGGAGTGTAGACGGGTGGGATGGCTACACCTTC
.,.,TRBJ1-4,TRBV5-5,CASSQHPTTNEKLFF,TGTGCCAGCAGTCAACACCCTACAACTAATGAAAAACTGTTTTTT
.,.,TRBJ2-5,TRBV30,CAWRGYTYQETQYF,TGTGCCTGGAGGGGCTATACGTACCAAGAGACCCAGTACTTC
TRBD1,.,TRBJ1-2,TRBV5-6,CASSLKSQGVSGYTF,TGTGCCAGCAGCTTGAAATCACAGGGGGTCTCTGGCTACACCTTC
.,.,TRBJ1-2,TRBV9,CASSVGGGPRGYGYTF,TGTGCCAGCAGCGTAGGTGGAGGGCCGAGGGGGTATGGCTACACCTTC
.,.,TRBJ2-3,TRBV5-6,CASSLGLKGTDTQYF,TGTGCCAGCAGCTTGGGGCTAAAAGGCACCGATACGCAGTATTTT
.,.,TRBJ2-1,TRBV5-1,CASSLESAYNEQFF,TGCGCCAGCAGCTTGGAATCCGCCTACAATGAGCAGTTCTTC
TRBD2,.,TRBJ2-1,TRBV7-2,CASSKDSGGEYNEQFF,TGTGCCAGCAGCAAAGACAGCGGGGGAGAGTACAATGAGCAGTTCTTC
.,.,TRBJ1-6,TRBV10-1,CASRTGKGANSPLHF,TGCGCCAGCCGGACGGGAAAAGGGGCTAATTCACCCCTCCACTTT
.,.,TRBJ1-1,TRBV5-5,CASSSTDGPYTEAFF,TGTGCCAGCAGCTCGACGGACGGCCCTTACACTGAAGCTTTCTTT
TRBD1,.,TRBJ1-5,TRBV19,CASGQGPYYFNQPQHF,TGTGCCAGTGGACAGGGGCCATACTATTTCAATCAGCCCCAGCATTTT
.,.,TRBJ2-7,TRBV18,CASSPPGRPAEYEQYF,TGTGCCAGCTCACCACCGGGGAGGCCGGCCGAATACGAGCAGTACTTC
.,.,TRBJ2-5,TRBV28,CASSLEETQYF,TGTGCCAGCAGTTTGGAAGAGACCCAGTACTTC
TRBD2,.,TRBJ2-7,TRBV6-4,CASSDSGAGGSYEQYF,TGTGCCAGCAGTGACTCAGGGGCGGGGGGCTCCTACGAGCAGTACTTC
.,.,TRBJ2-3,TRBV9,CASSVRGSLTDTQYF,TGTGCCAGCAGCGTACGGGGCTCCCTCACAGATACGCAGTATTTT
TRBD1,few,TRBJ1-2,TRBV5-1,CASRPGTVNYGYTF,TGCGCCAGCCGTCCCGGGACAGTAAACTATGGCTACACCTTC
.,.,TRBJ2-3,TRBV6-6,CASSLAMDTQYF,TGTGCCAGCAGCCTGGCCATGGATACGCAGTATTTT